These 17 T cell receptor beta chains share one sample of origin, sequenced in a study of blood T cell repertoires in COVID-19. The method was immunoSEQ multiplex PCR; TCRdb's version includes in-frame clones alone and lacks a portion of them. Of 250,000 or so clones in the sample, 65% to 85% were seen once. Sequenced input: peripheral blood. These receptors originate from a woman in her thirties or forties who had recovered from COVID-19.

Notes on this clone: The same CDR3 is also encoded by other DNA sequences in this sample. The chain recombines TRBV19 with TRBJ1-1; D may be TRBD1 (6 bases). V was shortened by 3 bases and J by 6 bases, with 8 bases between the two germline ends. The CDR3 runs to 12 residues. CDR1 is LNHDA, CDR2 SQIVND, per germline (reference sequence). The CDR3 region is CASSIRGSEAFF. The CDR3 nucleotides read TGTGCCAGTAGTATCAGGGGATCTGAAGCTTTCTTT.

The V gene is TRBV30, the J gene TRBJ1-2; TRBD1 aligns across 9 bases. The length of the CDR3 is 13 residues. V shed 5 bases and J 1 base; nucleotides not matched to a gene: 2. Germline CDR1 reads GTSNPN; CDR2 reads SVGIG (reference sequence). In nucleotides, the CDR3 is TGTGCCTGGCGGGACAGGGATAACTATGGCTACACCTTC. Its protein product is CAWRDRDNYGYTF.

The rearrangement links TRBV28 to TRBJ2-5; 10 bases are a match to TRBD1. The germline gives CDR1 MDHEN, CDR2 SYDVKM. CDR3 length: 16 residues. V lost 5 bases, J lost 6 bases, and 12 bases stayed unmatched. DNA of the CDR3: TGTGCCAGCAGTACCCCCGGGACAGGGGCATTTAAGACCCAGTACTTC. Translating gives CASSTPGTGAFKTQYF.

The chain joins TRBV5-6 to TRBJ1-2, with unresolved D. This CDR3 has 13 amino acids. Germline CDR1 is SGHDT and CDR2 is YYEEEE. V gave up 4 bases and J gave up 1 base, with 8 bases separating them. This CDR3 is CASSLQLNYGYTF. CDR3 DNA: TGTGCCAGCAGCCTACAGCTTAACTATGGCTACACCTTC.

V gene TRBV28 combines with J gene TRBJ1-6, with 9 positions matching TRBD1. Germline V gene sequence: CDR1 MDHEN, CDR2 SYDVKM. V lost 10 bases and J lost 7; bases outside the gene matches: 8. CDR3 length equals 14 residues. The CDR3 DNA reads as TGTGCCAACGGGAACGGACAGGGGAATTCACCCCTCCACTTT. Its protein is CANGNGQGNSPLHF.

The chain has TRBV4-1 and TRBJ1-1; D remains ambiguous. The V end was cut by 0 bases, the J end by 1 base, with 6 bases between. The length of the CDR3 is 14 residues. Germline V gene sequence: CDR1 MGHRA, CDR2 YSYEKL. CDR3 sequence: CASSQEGGNTEAFF. As DNA, the CDR3 is TGCGCCAGCAGCCAAGAAGGAGGGAACACTGAAGCTTTCTTT.

V gene TRBV2 combines with J gene TRBJ1-1; 8 nucleotides agree with TRBD1. The ends lost 5 bases at V and 11 bases at J; junction bases unmatched: 7. The CDR3 has 12 amino acids. Germline assignment: CDR1 SNHLY and CDR2 FYNNEI. CDR3 amino acids: CASSPDRGDAFF. CDR3 DNA sequence: TGTGCCAGCAGTCCCGACAGGGGTGATGCTTTCTTT.

The chain links TRBV19 to TRBJ1-2, with TRBD1 identical over 7 bases. The CDR3 runs to 15 residues. Trimming took 2 bases from V and 4 from J; bases not matched to a gene: 7. Germline assignment: CDR1 LNHDA and CDR2 SQIVND (reference sequence). CDR3 bases: TGTGCCAGTAGTATATTCTCGGGACAGATCTATGGCTACACCTTC. This gives the protein CASSIFSGQIYGYTF.

The chain joins TRBV7-2 to TRBJ2-3; maybe TRBD2 (7 bases). CDR1 SGHTA and CDR2 FQGNSA come from the germline V gene. Trimming removed 1 base at V and 2 bases at J, with 16 bases between. This CDR3 contains 17 residues. Written as DNA, the CDR3 is TGTGCCAGCAGCTTAGGTCTTCGGGGGGCCTTCACAGATACGCAGTATTTT. It is translated as CASSLGLRGAFTDTQYF.

CDR3 nucleotides: TGTGCCTCCAAGCCTGGGGGCTACGGCTACACCTTC. Translating gives CASKPGGYGYTF. The chain employs TRBV28 and TRBJ1-2; TRBD1 is a possible D gene (6 bases). V gave up 11 bases and J gave up 8 bases, with 18 bases separating them. CDR3 length: 12 residues. CDR1 is MDHEN and CDR2 is SYDVKM in the germline V gene.

This sequence joins TRBV5-6 and TRBJ1-2; D gene uncertain. The germline CDR1 and CDR2 sequences are SGHDT and YYEEEE. The CDR3 runs 12 residues. Trimming stripped 3 bases from V and 4 bases from J, with 7 bases between. The CDR3 nucleotides read TGTGCCAGCAGCTCCTATTCCTATGGCTACACCTTC. This codes for CASSSYSYGYTF. Full variable domain (remainder filled in from reference TRBV5-6 and TRBJ1-2): DAGVTQSPTHLIKTRGQQVTLRCSPKSGHDTVSWYQQALGQGPQFIFQYYEEEERQRGNFPDRFSGHQFPNYSSELNVNALLLGDSALYLCASSSYSYGYTFGSGTRLTVV.

The chain recombines TRBV2 with TRBJ1-1; D perhaps matches TRBD1 (5 bases). The germline gives CDR1 SNHLY, CDR2 FYNNEI. The CDR3 sequence is 15 residues long. The V end lost 1 base, the J end lost 2 bases, and 11 bases lay between the germline ends. This CDR3 is CASSEEAGKNTEAFF. The CDR3 coding sequence is TGTGCCAGCAGTGAAGAGGCAGGGAAAAACACTGAAGCTTTCTTT.

J is TRBJ2-1 and V is TRBV6-6; TRBD2 matches 7 bases. V was clipped by 5 bases and J by 1 base; unmatched bases: 5. CDR1 and CDR2 from the germline V gene are MNHNY and SVGAGI (reference sequence). The CDR3 contains 15 residues. The CDR3 DNA is TGTGCCAGCAGTAGTCGCGGGGGTTCCTACAATGAGCAGTTCTTC. Translation: CASSSRGGSYNEQFF.

The rearrangement joins TRBV28 to TRBJ1-2, with 7 bases aligning to TRBD1. Trimming removed 6 bases from V and 6 bases from J; junction bases left unmatched: 13. The CDR3 is 15 residues long. Germline V gene sequence: CDR1 MDHEN, CDR2 SYDVKM. CDR3 protein: CASRKFVGTENGYTF. CDR3 in DNA: TGTGCCAGCAGAAAGTTCGTCGGGACAGAGAATGGCTACACCTTC.

Comments on this clone: The same CDR3 is also encoded by other DNA sequences in this sample. The chain combines TRBV7-9 with TRBJ1-5; D is uncertain. The V gene lost 6 bases and the J gene lost 4 bases, with 7 bases spanning the gap. The CDR3 loop spans 12 amino acids. Per germline, CDR1 SEHNR and CDR2 FQNEAQ (reference sequence). CDR3 region: CASSSGNQPQHF. Here the CDR3 DNA reads TGTGCCAGCAGTTCGGGGAATCAGCCCCAGCATTTT.

The rearrangement uses TRBV15 and TRBJ2-4; D might be TRBD2 (5 bases). Trimming took 5 bases from V and 0 from J, leaving 14 bases between them. Germline values: CDR1 LNHNV, CDR2 YYDKDF (reference sequence). The CDR3 loop spans 16 amino acids. The chain's CDR3 is CATSPVDWPAKNIQYF. The CDR3 bases are TGTGCCACCAGCCCTGTGGACTGGCCAGCCAAAAACATTCAGTACTTC.

This chain connects TRBV3-1 (or the pseudogene TRBV3-2) to TRBJ1-4; 9 nucleotides match TRBD1. Unmatched junction bases numbered 7, after V lost 3 bases and J lost 14 bases. CDR3 length: 13 amino acids. CDR1 LGHDT and CDR2 YNNKEL come from the germline V gene (reference sequence). The CDR3 loop reads CASSHGTGLRLFF. For the CDR3, the DNA is TGTGCCAGCAGCCACGGGACAGGGTTAAGGCTGTTTTTT.